The rows below give T cell receptor beta chains drawn from one sample of a study of cytomegalovirus exposure and HLA in healthy donors. The data were produced by immunoSEQ multiplex PCR, yet TCRdb's version contains in-frame clones alone and is incomplete. The specimen's table records around 100,000 clones. The sequenced sample was PBMCs. The receptors were gathered from a man aged 40-49 years in good health and CMV-seropositive. The conserved cysteine and the conserved F or W are not part of the CDR3 here.

V	J	length	CDR3
TRBV11-1	TRBJ1-2	11	ASSRDRVGGYT
TRBV6-5	TRBJ2-3	11	ASSYPAGGTQY
TRBV30	TRBJ2-1	12	AWSIDRSGNEQF
TRBV19	TRBJ2-1	14	ASSSSGLAFYNEQF
TRBV9	TRBJ1-1	13	ASSSWTGERTEAF
TRBV7-9	TRBJ2-7	13	ASSLDPSVAYEQY
TRBV7-8	TRBJ1-4	13	ASSPEQGYNEKLF
TRBV7-9	TRBJ1-5	15	ASSLEWDLQGNQPQH
TRBV5-1	TRBJ2-6	15	ASSLAPAGTGANVLT
TRBV7-3	TRBJ2-3	15	ASSPSGSGSFTDTQY
TRBV28	TRBJ2-6	14	ASSLFLNSGANVLT
TRBV19	TRBJ2-2	14	ASSIVGQGKTGELF
TRBV7-3	TRBJ1-1	13	ASSLLGQGNTEAF
TRBV6-1	TRBJ2-3	14	ASSALAGGLTDTQY
TRBV9	TRBJ2-1	13	ASSLRGRAYNEQF
TRBV21-1	TRBJ1-4	13	ASSKEGGFHEKLF
TRBV10-1	TRBJ1-1	10	ASSESRTEAF
TRBV5-1	TRBJ2-1	13	ASRGLAGEYNEQF
TRBV11-3	TRBJ2-3	12	ASSSTYPTDTQY
TRBV6-1	TRBJ2-1	11	ASSRTGTFEQF